These 25 T cell receptor beta chains were all obtained from the same sample, sequenced in a study of blood T cell repertoires in COVID-19. Method: immunoSEQ multiplex PCR; TCRdb's copy keeps in-frame clones and lacks some. The table shows 140,000 to 150,000 clones, with almost 80% occurring only once. Sample: peripheral blood. These receptor sequences come from a man aged 50-59 years with active or convalescent COVID-19.

The V gene is TRBV18, the J gene TRBJ1-4; D gene unclear. V lost 6 bases to trimming and J lost 4 bases, with 15 bases between them. The CDR3 is 15 residues long. Germline V gene sequence: CDR1 KGHSH, CDR2 LQKENI. DNA of the CDR3: TGTGCCAGCTCTGTCTCAGGAGGCCTTAATGAAAAACTGTTTTTT. It codes for CASSVSGGLNEKLFF.

The J gene is TRBJ2-2, the V gene TRBV6-1, with TRBD2 identical over 12 bases. CDR1 and CDR2 from the germline V gene are MNHNS and SASEGT. The CDR3 length is 15 residues. Losses at the gene ends were 6 bases for V and 5 bases for J; bases not matched to a gene: 4. The CDR3 here is CASRTLAGGTGELFF. CDR3 DNA: TGTGCCAGCAGAACCCTAGCGGGAGGGACCGGGGAGCTGTTTTTT.

This chain uses TRBV11-2 with TRBJ2-1, with 8 nucleotides matching TRBD2. V was clipped by 4 bases and J by 5 bases; unmatched bases: 10. The CDR3 totals 16 residues. Germline V lookup: CDR1 SGHAT, CDR2 FQNNGV. This CDR3 is CASSSSGGGFHNEQFF. DNA of the CDR3: TGTGCCAGCAGCTCTTCCGGGGGGGGATTCCACAATGAGCAGTTCTTC.

V and J are TRBV27 and TRBJ2-3; 7 bases map to TRBD2. This CDR3 region has 20 residues. J was trimmed by 2 bases and V by 6 bases; bases with no gene match: 23. Germline V gene lookup returns CDR1 MNHEY and CDR2 SMNVEV (reference sequence). CDR3 sequence (DNA): TGTGCCAGCAGCTCCGGGCGGCCGGCTAAGGCGGGAGAGAACACAGATACGCAGTATTTT. Its translation is CASSSGRPAKAGENTDTQYF.

This sequence joins TRBV27 and TRBJ2-1; the D gene is possibly TRBD1 (5 bases). The ends were cut back, 7 bases at V and 4 bases at J, with 14 bases in the middle. This CDR3 comprises 14 residues. The germline gives CDR1 MNHEY, CDR2 SMNVEV (reference sequence). For the CDR3, the DNA is TGTGCCAGCAAAGAAGACAGAAGGTACAATGAGCAGTTCTTC. This sequence encodes CASKEDRRYNEQFF.

This clone came up a few times. This specimen includes other DNA sequences encoding the same CDR3. This chain connects TRBV14 to TRBJ2-3, with a tentative D call TRBD1 (6 bases). The CDR3 extends over 13 amino acids. Looked up from germline, CDR1 is SGHDN and CDR2 is FVKESK. The V end was cut by 5 bases, the J end by 2 bases, with 8 bases between. CDR3 nucleotide sequence: TGTGCCAGCAGCAACAGGGTCACAGATACGCAGTATTTT. Amino acids: CASSNRVTDTQYF. Full variable domain (outside the CDR3, taken from reference TRBV14 and TRBJ2-3): EAGVTQFPSHSVIEKGQTVTLRCDPISGHDNLYWYRRVMGKEIKFLLHFVKESKQDESGMPNNRFLAERTGGTYSTLKVQPAELEDSGVYFCASSNRVTDTQYFGPGTRLTVL.

This clone was seen many times. The chain links TRBV27 to TRBJ2-7, with 8 positions matching TRBD2. Germline V gives CDR1 MNHEY, CDR2 SMNVEV (reference sequence). The CDR3 contains 14 residues. V lost 8 bases, J lost 0 bases, and 6 bases stayed unmatched. The CDR3 sequence is CASSSGPISYEQYF. In nucleotides, the CDR3 is TGTGCCAGCTCTAGCGGGCCGATCTCCTACGAGCAGTACTTC.

V is TRBV4-1 and J is TRBJ2-1; a possible D gene is TRBD2 (6 bases). The ends were cut back, 4 bases at V and 5 bases at J, with 18 bases in the middle. Germline CDR1 is MGHRA and CDR2 is YSYEKL. The CDR3 is 16 amino acids. The CDR3 is CASSPRVGEAHNEQFF. The DNA for the CDR3 is TGCGCCAGCAGCCCCCGAGTTGGGGAGGCCCACAATGAGCAGTTCTTC.

The chain couples TRBV7-9 to TRBJ1-3; D remains ambiguous. The V and J ends lost 7 bases and 1 base respectively, with 14 bases between them. CDR3 size: 15 residues. Germline values: CDR1 SEHNR, CDR2 FQNEAQ (reference sequence). The CDR3 bases are TGTGCCAGCATCCTTAGTAGCCCTTCTGGAAACACCATATATTTT. It is translated as CASILSSPSGNTIYF. Looking up the rest from reference TRBV7-9 and TRBJ1-3 gives the full variable domain: DTGVSQNPRHKITKRGQNVTFRCDPISEHNRLYWYRQTLGQGPEFLTYFQNEAQLEKSRLLSDRFSAERPKGSFSTLEIQRTEQGDSAMYLCASILSSPSGNTIYFGEGSWLTVV.

A single count supports this clone. The chain couples TRBV5-1 to TRBJ1-5, with 10 bases matching TRBD1. Germline assignment: CDR1 SGHRS and CDR2 YFSETQ. This CDR3 region has 15 residues. The junction had 2 bases not matched to a gene; V was cut back by 4 bases and J by 1 base. The CDR3 DNA reads TGCGCCAGCAGCAAGGGACAGGGGAGCAATCAGCCCCAGCATTTT. As protein: CASSKGQGSNQPQHF.

J is TRBJ1-3 and V is TRBV29-1; the D gene is possibly TRBD1 (6 bases). The CDR3 has 14 amino acids. V lost 4 bases and J 4 bases, leaving 14 bases between the germline ends. CDR1 SQVTM and CDR2 ANQGSEA come from the germline V gene. CDR3 DNA: TGCAGCGTTGGCGACAGGACGTCGGGAAACACCATATATTTT. It yields the protein CSVGDRTSGNTIYF.

The chain carries TRBV12-3 or TRBV12-4 and TRBJ2-1; D not resolved. This CDR3 region has 13 residues. Between the trimmed V and J ends, which lost 6 bases and 4 bases, there was a span of 10 bases. The CDR3 spells CASRPDNYNEQFF. CDR3 coding DNA: TGTGCCAGCAGACCAGACAATTACAATGAGCAGTTCTTC.

The gene calls are TRBV7-3 and TRBJ1-4; D is possibly TRBD1 (5 bases). Per germline, CDR1 SGHTA and CDR2 FQGTGA. This CDR3 has 17 residues. V was shortened by 1 base and J by 2 bases, with 14 bases between the two germline ends. CDR3 DNA sequence: TGTGCCAGCAGCTTAAAGTTTAGGGGCCCGACTAATGAAAAACTGTTTTTT. This codes for CASSLKFRGPTNEKLFF.

The rearrangement uses TRBV28 and TRBJ2-7; 8 bases line up with TRBD2. The germline gives CDR1 MDHEN, CDR2 SYDVKM. The ends lost 6 bases at V and 5 bases at J; junction bases unmatched: 12. CDR3 length: 15 residues. Here the CDR3 reads CASSTAGGTRNEQYF. The CDR3 DNA follows: TGTGCCAGCAGCACCGCGGGGGGAACTCGGAACGAGCAGTACTTC.

V is TRBV19 and J is TRBJ1-1, with TRBD1 matching 8 bases. Trimming removed 6 bases from V and 5 bases from J; junction bases left unmatched: 11. The CDR3 spans 15 residues. Germline values: CDR1 LNHDA, CDR2 SQIVND (reference sequence). This CDR3 reads CASRPPRQGMTEAFF. CDR3 DNA sequence: TGTGCCAGTAGGCCTCCGCGACAGGGGATGACTGAAGCTTTCTTT.

The chain carries TRBV7-2 and TRBJ2-7, with D perhaps matching TRBD1 (5 bases). Between the trimmed V and J ends, which lost 6 bases and 0 bases, there was a span of 15 bases. This CDR3 is 15 amino acids long. Germline lookup yields CDR1 SGHTA and CDR2 FQGNSA. The CDR3 sequence: CASRLGPGNSYEQYF. The CDR3 DNA reads TGTGCCAGCAGATTGGGGCCGGGCAACTCCTACGAGCAGTACTTC.

This chain joins TRBV28 and TRBJ2-7; unclear D gene. Germline-derived CDR1 and CDR2 are MDHEN and SYDVKM. The ends were cut back, 4 bases at V and 4 bases at J, with 14 bases in the middle. This CDR3 comprises 14 residues. CDR3 region: CASSSPQRRYEQYF. The CDR3 nucleotides are TGTGCCAGCAGTTCCCCTCAGAGGCGGTACGAGCAGTACTTC.

The rearrangement uses TRBV6-2 or TRBV6-3 and TRBJ2-1, with D possibly matching TRBD2 (5 bases). The CDR3 spans 12 residues. The V end lost 5 bases, the J end lost 7 bases, and 9 bases lay between the germline ends. Looked up from germline, CDR1 is MNHEY and CDR2 is SVGEGT. CDR3 coding DNA: TGTGCCAGCAGTCCACTAGGAAATGAGCAGTTCTTC. This encodes CASSPLGNEQFF.

This clone was observed a single time. The chain uses TRBV7-9 and TRBJ2-1; no clear D. The CDR3 length is 16 residues. Germline CDR1 is SEHNR and CDR2 is FQNEAQ (reference sequence). V was pared by 2 bases and J by 2 bases, with 13 bases between. CDR3 sequence: CASSLLYPTPYNEQFF. The CDR3 region has the DNA TGTGCCAGCAGCTTATTGTATCCCACTCCCTACAATGAGCAGTTCTTC.

The chain uses TRBV4-1 and TRBJ1-5; D is possibly TRBD1 (5 bases). The CDR3 spans 13 residues. V lost 0 bases to trimming and J lost 7 bases, with 7 bases between them. Germline CDR1 MGHRA, CDR2 YSYEKL. The CDR3 nucleotides read TGCGCCAGCAGCCAAGATCGGACACAGCCCCAGCATTTT. Protein product: CASSQDRTQPQHF.

The gene calls are TRBV11-2 and TRBJ1-5; TRBD1 is a possible D gene (5 bases). The CDR3 has 15 residues. V dropped 2 bases and J dropped 7 bases, with 15 bases sitting between them. Germline assignment: CDR1 SGHAT and CDR2 FQNNGV. The CDR3 loop is CASSLNPGGEQPQHF. The CDR3 DNA sequence: TGTGCCAGCAGCTTAAATCCGGGGGGGGAGCAGCCCCAGCATTTT.

The chain carries TRBV28 and TRBJ2-7; 11 bases are a match to TRBD2. With V trimmed by 5 bases and J by 1 base, 4 bases remained unmatched. The germline gives CDR1 MDHEN, CDR2 SYDVKM. The CDR3 spans 15 residues. The CDR3 is CASSRGTSGSYEQYF. The CDR3 nucleotides read TGTGCCAGCAGTCGTGGGACTAGCGGTTCCTACGAGCAGTACTTC.

The chain recombines TRBV6-5 with TRBJ2-3; TRBD1 is a possible D gene (5 bases). CDR1 is MNHEY and CDR2 is SVGAGI in the germline V gene. CDR3 length: 14 residues. V was pared by 6 bases and J by 2 bases, with 12 bases between. The CDR3 reads CASRPGFSTDTQYF. CDR3 in DNA: TGTGCCAGCAGGCCAGGGTTTTCCACAGATACGCAGTATTTT.

The rearrangement links TRBV2 to TRBJ1-6; D remains unclear. CDR1 is SNHLY and CDR2 is FYNNEI in the germline V gene. The CDR3 length is 15 residues. V dropped 6 bases and J dropped 0 bases, with 9 bases sitting between them. CDR3 loop: CASRTWSSYNSPLHF. The CDR3 DNA reads as TGTGCCAGCAGGACTTGGAGCTCCTATAATTCACCCCTCCACTTT.

The chain joins TRBV7-3 to TRBJ2-5, with D hard to call. This CDR3 spans 14 amino acids. Germline V gene sequence: CDR1 SGHTA, CDR2 FQGTGA. Trimming cost V 4 bases and J 1 base, with 10 bases left between them. CDR3 coding DNA: TGTGCCAGCAGCTCCTTCCAGTCCCAAGAGACCCAGTACTTC. Translating gives CASSSFQSQETQYF.